This T cell receptor (beta chain) originates from a study of control samples from healthy donors and cancer patients. The protocol was immunoSEQ multiplex PCR, while the TCRdb copy is restricted to in-frame clones and leaves out a portion. The profile shows roughly 160,000 clones, roughly 94% of them singletons. The sequence came from a man between 60 and 75 years old with colorectal cancer. Sequencing was performed on PBMCs.

CDR3: CASSHSPGQGAIGYTF. The CDR3 nucleotides are TGCGCCAGCAGTCACTCCCCGGGACAGGGGGCGATCGGCTACACCTTC. The chain has TRBV23-1 and TRBJ1-2, with TRBD1 matching over 12 bases. TRBV23-1 is annotated as an ORF whose role is uncertain. The CDR3 is 16 amino acids. Losses at the gene ends were 3 bases for V and 8 bases for J; bases not matched to a gene: 10.